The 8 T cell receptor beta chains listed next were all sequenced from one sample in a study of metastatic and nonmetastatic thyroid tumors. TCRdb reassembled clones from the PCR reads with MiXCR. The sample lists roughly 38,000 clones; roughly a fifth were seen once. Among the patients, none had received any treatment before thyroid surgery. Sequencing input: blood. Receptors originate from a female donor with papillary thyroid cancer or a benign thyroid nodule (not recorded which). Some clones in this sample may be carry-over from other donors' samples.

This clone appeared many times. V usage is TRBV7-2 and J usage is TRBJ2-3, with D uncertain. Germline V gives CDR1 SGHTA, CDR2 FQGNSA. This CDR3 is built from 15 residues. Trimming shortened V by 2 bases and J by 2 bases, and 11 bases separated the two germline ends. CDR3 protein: CASSLRAATTDTQYF. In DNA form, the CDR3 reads TGTGCCAGCAGCTTACGCGCTGCTACCACAGATACGCAGTATTTT.

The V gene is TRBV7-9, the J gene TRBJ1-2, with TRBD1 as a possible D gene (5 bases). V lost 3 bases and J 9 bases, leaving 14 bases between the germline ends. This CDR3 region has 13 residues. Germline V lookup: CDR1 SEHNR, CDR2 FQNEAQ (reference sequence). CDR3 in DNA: TGTGCCAGCAGCTTCGGGGGAGGAGAAAGCTACACCTTC. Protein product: CASSFGGGESYTF.

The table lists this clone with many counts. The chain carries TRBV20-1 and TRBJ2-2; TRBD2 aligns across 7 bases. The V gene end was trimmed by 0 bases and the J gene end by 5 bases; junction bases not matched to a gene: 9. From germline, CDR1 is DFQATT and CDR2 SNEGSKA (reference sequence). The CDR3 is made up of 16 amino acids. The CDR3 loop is CSARDREGMGTGELFF. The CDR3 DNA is TGCAGTGCTAGAGATAGGGAGGGCATGGGGACCGGGGAGCTGTTTTTT.

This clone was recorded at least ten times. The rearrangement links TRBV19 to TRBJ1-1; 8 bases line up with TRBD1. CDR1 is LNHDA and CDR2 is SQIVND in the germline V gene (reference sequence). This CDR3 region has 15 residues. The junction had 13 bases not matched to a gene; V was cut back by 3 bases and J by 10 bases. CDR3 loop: CASSIASGQGRPAFF. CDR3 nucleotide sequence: TGTGCCAGTAGTATCGCCTCCGGACAGGGTCGGCCAGCTTTCTTT.

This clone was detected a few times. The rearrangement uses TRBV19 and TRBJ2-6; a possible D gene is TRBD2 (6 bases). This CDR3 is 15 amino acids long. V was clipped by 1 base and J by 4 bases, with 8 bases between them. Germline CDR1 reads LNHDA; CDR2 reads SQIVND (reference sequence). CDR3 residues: CASSIAGGGANVLTF. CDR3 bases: TGTGCCAGTAGTATAGCAGGAGGGGGGGCCAACGTCCTGACTTTC.

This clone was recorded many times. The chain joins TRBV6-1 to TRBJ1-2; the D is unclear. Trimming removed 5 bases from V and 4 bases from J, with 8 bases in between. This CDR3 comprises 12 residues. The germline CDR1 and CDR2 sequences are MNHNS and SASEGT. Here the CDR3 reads CASSTEGYGYTF. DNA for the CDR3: TGTGCCAGCAGTACGGAGGGCTATGGCTACACCTTC.

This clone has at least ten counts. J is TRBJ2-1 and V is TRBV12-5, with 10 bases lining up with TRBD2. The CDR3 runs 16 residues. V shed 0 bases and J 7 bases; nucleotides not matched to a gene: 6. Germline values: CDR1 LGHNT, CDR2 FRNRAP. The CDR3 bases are TGTGCTAGTGGTTTGGTTGCAATAGCGGGAGGAAATGAGCAGTTCTTC. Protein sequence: CASGLVAIAGGNEQFF.

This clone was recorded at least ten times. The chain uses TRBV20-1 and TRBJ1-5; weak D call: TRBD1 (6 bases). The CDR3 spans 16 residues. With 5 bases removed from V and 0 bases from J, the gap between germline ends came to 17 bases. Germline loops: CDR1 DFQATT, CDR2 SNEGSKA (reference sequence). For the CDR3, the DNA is TGCAGTGCTTTACAGGGTTCGGCGGGTAGCAATCAGCCCCAGCATTTT. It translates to CSALQGSAGSNQPQHF.